The 6 T cell receptor beta chains in this list originate from one sample, sequenced in a study of CD8+ T cells in alopecia areata. Treatment of the sample: oral pan-JAK inhibitor, 5-10 mg twice daily. Reverse transcription of extracted RNA yielded cDNA, which provided the sequencing template. Only in-frame clones appear in the TCRdb table, and some are missing; sequencing was by immunoSEQ multiplex PCR. Of fewer than 250,000 clones in the sample, under 40% are singletons; the top ten hold 0.48%. The sequences come from CD4+ T cells sorted from blood, collected at approximately week 30, from a patient treated with tofacitinib. These receptor sequences come from a human donor with alopecia areata.

The V call is TRBV12-5, the J call TRBJ2-5; possible D gene TRBD1, 5 bases. The CDR3 is 14 residues long. V shed 1 base and J shed 6 bases, with 12 bases lying between them. CDR1 is LGHNT, CDR2 FRNRAP, per germline. The CDR3 is CASGLEGPGKTQYF. The CDR3 DNA reads TGTGCTAGTGGTTTGGAGGGGCCAGGGAAGACCCAGTACTTC.

In its sample, this clone was seen a few times. V and J are TRBV5-1 and TRBJ1-1; 7 bases match TRBD1. From germline, CDR1 is SGHRS and CDR2 YFSETQ. The CDR3 spans 17 residues. Trimming took 0 bases from V and 5 from J; bases not matched to a gene: 13. DNA for the CDR3: TGCGCCAGCAGCTTGGCCAGCGGTAGGGGGCGCGGAACTGAAGCTTTCTTT. Translating gives CASSLASGRGRGTEAFF.

This clone has a handful of counts. The chain combines TRBV29-1 with TRBJ1-4; 7 bases line up with TRBD1. CDR3 length: 13 residues. From germline, CDR1 is SQVTM and CDR2 ANQGSEA. With 7 bases clipped from V and 8 bases from J, the junction kept 10 bases outside the gene matches. The CDR3 is CSAQTGEGEKLFF. The DNA of the CDR3 is TGCAGCGCCCAAACAGGGGAAGGAGAAAAACTGTTTTTT. The whole variable domain, remainder taken from reference TRBV29-1 and TRBJ1-4, is SAVISQKPSRDICQRGTSLTIQCQVDSQVTMMFWYRQQPGQSLTLIATANQGSEATYESGFVIDKFPISRPNLTFSTLTVSNMSPEDSSIYLCSAQTGEGEKLFFGSGTQLSVL.

The rearrangement uses TRBV2 and TRBJ2-3; D gene ambiguous. The germline V gene has CDR1 SNHLY and CDR2 FYNNEI. V was trimmed by 6 bases and J by 0 bases, leaving 16 bases between them. This CDR3 spans 16 amino acids. The CDR3 bases are TGTGCCAGCAGAGACCGTCGAGCCACTAGCACAGATACGCAGTATTTT. This gives the protein CASRDRRATSTDTQYF.

The sample holds a few counts of this clone. The genes are TRBV29-1 and TRBJ2-1; D may be TRBD1 (5 bases). CDR1 SQVTM and CDR2 ANQGSEA come from the germline V gene. V was trimmed by 7 bases and J by 10 bases, leaving 14 bases between them. The CDR3 is made up of 11 amino acids. CDR3 amino acids: CSELTGVEQFF. The CDR3, as DNA: TGCAGCGAACTTACAGGAGTCGAGCAGTTCTTC.

This clone was detected a few times. The genes are TRBV4-1 and TRBJ2-3, with D perhaps TRBD1 (6 bases). Trimming took 1 base from V and 5 from J, leaving 16 bases between them. Germline V gene lookup returns CDR1 MGHRA and CDR2 YSYEKL. The CDR3 is 16 residues long. This CDR3 is CASSQGLGQSRDTQYF. In DNA form, the CDR3 reads TGCGCCAGCAGCCAAGGCTTGGGACAATCGAGAGATACGCAGTATTTT.